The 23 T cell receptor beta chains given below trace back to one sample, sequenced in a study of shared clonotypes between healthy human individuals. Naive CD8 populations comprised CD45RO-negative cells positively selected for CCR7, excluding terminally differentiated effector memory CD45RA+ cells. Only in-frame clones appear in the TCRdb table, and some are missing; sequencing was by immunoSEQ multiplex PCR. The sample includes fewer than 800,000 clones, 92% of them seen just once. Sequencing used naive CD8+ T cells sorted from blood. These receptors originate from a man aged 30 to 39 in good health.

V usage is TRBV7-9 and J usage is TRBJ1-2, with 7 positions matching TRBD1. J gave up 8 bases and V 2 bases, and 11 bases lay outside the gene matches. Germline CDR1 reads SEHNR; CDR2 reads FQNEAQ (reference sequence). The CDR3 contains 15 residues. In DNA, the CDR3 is TGTGCCAGCAGCTTAACACTATTTCCGGGACAGGGCTACACCTTC. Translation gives CASSLTLFPGQGYTF. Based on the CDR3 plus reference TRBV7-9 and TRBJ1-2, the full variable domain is DTGVSQNPRHKITKRGQNVTFRCDPISEHNRLYWYRQTLGQGPEFLTYFQNEAQLEKSRLLSDRFSAERPKGSFSTLEIQRTEQGDSAMYLCASSLTLFPGQGYTFGSGTRLTVV.

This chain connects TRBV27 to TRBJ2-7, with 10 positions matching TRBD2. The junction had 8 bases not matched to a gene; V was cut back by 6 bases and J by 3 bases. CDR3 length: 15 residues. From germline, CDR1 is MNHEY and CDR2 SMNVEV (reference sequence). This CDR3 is CASRKAGGPRYEQYF. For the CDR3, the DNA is TGTGCCAGCAGAAAAGCGGGAGGGCCCCGCTACGAGCAGTACTTC.

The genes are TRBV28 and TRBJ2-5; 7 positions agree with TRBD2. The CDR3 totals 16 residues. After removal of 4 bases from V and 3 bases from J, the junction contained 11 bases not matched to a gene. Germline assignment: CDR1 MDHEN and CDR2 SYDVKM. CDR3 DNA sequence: TGTGCCAGCAGTTCAGGTCGGGGAGGGAGAGAAGAGACCCAGTACTTC. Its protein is CASSSGRGGREETQYF.

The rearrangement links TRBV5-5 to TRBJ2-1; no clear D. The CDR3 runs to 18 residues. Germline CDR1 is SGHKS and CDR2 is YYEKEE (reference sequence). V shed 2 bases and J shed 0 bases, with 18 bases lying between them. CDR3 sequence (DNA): TGTGCCAGCAGCTTCGCCTCTCTAACCCCGAGCTCCTACAATGAGCAGTTCTTC. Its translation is CASSFASLTPSSYNEQFF.

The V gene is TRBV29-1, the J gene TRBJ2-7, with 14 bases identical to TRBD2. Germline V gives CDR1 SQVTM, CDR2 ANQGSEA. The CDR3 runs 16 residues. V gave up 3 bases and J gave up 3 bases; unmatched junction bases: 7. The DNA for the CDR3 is TGCAGCGTTGATGAACCGGGACTAGCGGGAGTCTACGAGCAGTACTTC. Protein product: CSVDEPGLAGVYEQYF.

CDR3 sequence (DNA): TGTGCCATCAGTGACCCGTTGGGCGCCGACACTGAAGCTTTCTTT. Translation: CAISDPLGADTEAFF. The chain links TRBV10-3 to TRBJ1-1; no clear D gene. V shed 3 bases and J shed 3 bases, with 14 bases lying between them. The CDR3 extends over 15 amino acids. Germline values: CDR1 ENHRY, CDR2 SYGVKD.

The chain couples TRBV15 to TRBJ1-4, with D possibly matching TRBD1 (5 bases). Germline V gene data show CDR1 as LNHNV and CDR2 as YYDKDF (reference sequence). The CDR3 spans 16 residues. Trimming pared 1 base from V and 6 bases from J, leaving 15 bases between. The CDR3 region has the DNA TGTGCCACCAGCAGAGTAGCAGGGAGTGGTGATGAAAAACTGTTTTTT. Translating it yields CATSRVAGSGDEKLFF.

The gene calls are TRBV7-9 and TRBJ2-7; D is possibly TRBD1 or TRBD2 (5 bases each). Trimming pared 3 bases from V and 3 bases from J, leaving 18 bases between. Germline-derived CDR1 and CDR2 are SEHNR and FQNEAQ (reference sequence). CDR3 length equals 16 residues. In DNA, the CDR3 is TGTGCCAGCAGCTTCCGGGGCCCCGGGCACCGCTACGAGCAGTACTTC. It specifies CASSFRGPGHRYEQYF.

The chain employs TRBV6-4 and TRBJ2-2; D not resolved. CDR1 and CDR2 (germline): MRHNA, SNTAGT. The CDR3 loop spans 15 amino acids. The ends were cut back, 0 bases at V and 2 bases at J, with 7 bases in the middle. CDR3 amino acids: CASSDSSDNTGELFF. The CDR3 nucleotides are TGTGCCAGCAGTGACTCTAGTGACAACACCGGGGAGCTGTTTTTT.

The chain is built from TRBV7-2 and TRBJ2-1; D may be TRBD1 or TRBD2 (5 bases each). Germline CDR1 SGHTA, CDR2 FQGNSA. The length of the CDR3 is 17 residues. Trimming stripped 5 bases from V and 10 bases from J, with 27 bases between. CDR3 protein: CASSAQVVVDFQTEQFF. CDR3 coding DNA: TGTGCCAGCAGCGCACAGGTAGTGGTGGACTTTCAAACCGAGCAGTTCTTC.

The CDR3 loop reads CASTPTQSSGANVLTF. CDR3 DNA: TGTGCCAGCACCCCCACACAGTCTTCTGGGGCCAACGTCCTGACTTTC. The chain combines TRBV28 with TRBJ2-6; D gene ambiguous. The V gene lost 7 bases and the J gene lost 1 base, with 14 bases spanning the gap. CDR1 MDHEN and CDR2 SYDVKM come from the germline V gene. CDR3 length: 16 residues.

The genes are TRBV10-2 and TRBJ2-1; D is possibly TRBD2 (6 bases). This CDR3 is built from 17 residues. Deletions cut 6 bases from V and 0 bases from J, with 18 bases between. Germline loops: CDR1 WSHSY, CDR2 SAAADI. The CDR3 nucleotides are TGCGCCAGCAGGGCGGAGGCGGGGCCGAGCTCCTACAATGAGCAGTTCTTC. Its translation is CASRAEAGPSSYNEQFF.

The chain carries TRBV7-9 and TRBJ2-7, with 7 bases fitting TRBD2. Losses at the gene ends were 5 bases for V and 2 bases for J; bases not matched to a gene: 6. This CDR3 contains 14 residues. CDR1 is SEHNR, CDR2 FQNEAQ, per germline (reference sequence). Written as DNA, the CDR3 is TGTGCCAGCAGCAACCGGGACTACACCTACGAGCAGTACTTC. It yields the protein CASSNRDYTYEQYF.

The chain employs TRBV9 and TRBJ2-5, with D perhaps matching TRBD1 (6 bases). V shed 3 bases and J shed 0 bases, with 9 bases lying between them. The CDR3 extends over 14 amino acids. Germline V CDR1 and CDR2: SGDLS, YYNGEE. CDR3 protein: CASSGRTDQETQYF. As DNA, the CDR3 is TGTGCCAGCAGCGGGCGGACAGACCAAGAGACCCAGTACTTC.

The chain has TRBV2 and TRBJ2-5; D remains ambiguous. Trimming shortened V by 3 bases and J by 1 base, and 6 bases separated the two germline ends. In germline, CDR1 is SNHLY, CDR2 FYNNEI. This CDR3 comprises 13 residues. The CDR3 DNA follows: TGTGCCAGCAGTGATCGGCTCCAAGAGACCCAGTACTTC. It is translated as CASSDRLQETQYF.

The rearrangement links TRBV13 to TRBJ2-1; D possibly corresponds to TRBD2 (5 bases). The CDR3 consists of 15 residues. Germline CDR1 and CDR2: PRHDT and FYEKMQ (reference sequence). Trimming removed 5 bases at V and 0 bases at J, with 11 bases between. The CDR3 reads CASSEEGFSYNEQFF. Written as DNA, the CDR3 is TGTGCCAGCAGCGAAGAGGGCTTCTCCTACAATGAGCAGTTCTTC.

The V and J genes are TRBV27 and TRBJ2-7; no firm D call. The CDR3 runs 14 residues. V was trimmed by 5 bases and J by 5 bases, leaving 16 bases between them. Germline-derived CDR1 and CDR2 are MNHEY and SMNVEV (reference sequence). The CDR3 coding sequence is TGTGCCAGCAGTAAATCATCGCGGTTGGACGAGCAGTACTTC. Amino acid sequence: CASSKSSRLDEQYF.

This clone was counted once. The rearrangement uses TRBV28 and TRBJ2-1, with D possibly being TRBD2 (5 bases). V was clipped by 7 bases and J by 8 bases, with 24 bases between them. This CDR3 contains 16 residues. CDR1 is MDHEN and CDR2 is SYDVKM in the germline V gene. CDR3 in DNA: TGTGCCAGCACAAGCTTAGTCGGCGTGACTACCTATGAGCAGTTCTTC. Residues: CASTSLVGVTTYEQFF.

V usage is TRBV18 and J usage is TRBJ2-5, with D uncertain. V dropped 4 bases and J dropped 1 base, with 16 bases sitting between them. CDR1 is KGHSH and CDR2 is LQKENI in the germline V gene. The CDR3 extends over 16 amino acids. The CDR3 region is CASSRVSRTLQETQYF. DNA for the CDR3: TGTGCCAGCTCACGGGTTTCTCGCACCCTCCAAGAGACCCAGTACTTC. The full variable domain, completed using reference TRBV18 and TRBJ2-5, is NAGVMQNPRHLVRRRGQEARLRCSPMKGHSHVYWYRQLPEEGLKFMVYLQKENIIDESGMPKERFSAEFPKEGPSILRIQQVVRGDSAAYFCASSRVSRTLQETQYFGPGTRLLVL.

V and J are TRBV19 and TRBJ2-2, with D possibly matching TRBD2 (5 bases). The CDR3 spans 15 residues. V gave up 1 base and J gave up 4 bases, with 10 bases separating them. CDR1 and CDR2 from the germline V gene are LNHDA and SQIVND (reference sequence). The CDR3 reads CASSIGAGITGELFF. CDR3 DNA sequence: TGTGCCAGTAGTATAGGGGCGGGCATCACCGGGGAGCTGTTTTTT.

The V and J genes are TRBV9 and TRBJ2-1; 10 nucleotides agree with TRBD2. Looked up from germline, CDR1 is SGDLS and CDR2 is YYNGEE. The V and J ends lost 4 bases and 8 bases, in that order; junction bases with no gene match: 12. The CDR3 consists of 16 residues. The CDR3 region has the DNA TGTGCCAGCAGCTCACGTAGCGGGAGGACCATATATGAGCAGTTCTTC. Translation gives CASSSRSGRTIYEQFF.

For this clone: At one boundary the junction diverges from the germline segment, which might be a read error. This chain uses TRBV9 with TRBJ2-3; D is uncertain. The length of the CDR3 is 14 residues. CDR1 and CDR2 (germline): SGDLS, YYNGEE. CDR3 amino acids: CASNVGVTTDTQYF. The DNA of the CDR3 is TGTGCCAGCAACGTAGGCGTGACCACAGATACGCAGTATTTT. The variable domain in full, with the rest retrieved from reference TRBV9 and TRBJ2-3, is DSGVTQTPKHLITATGQRVTLRCSPRSGDLSVYWYQQSLDQGLQFLIQYYNGEERAKGNILERFSAQQFPDLHSELNLSSLELGDSALYFCASNVGVTTDTQYFGPGTRLTVL.

The CDR3 is CASSLEASPSYEQYF. DNA of the CDR3: TGTGCCAGCAGCTTAGAGGCCAGCCCTTCCTACGAGCAGTACTTC. The rearrangement links TRBV7-9 to TRBJ2-7; D remains unclear. The CDR3 covers 15 residues. Germline-derived CDR1 and CDR2 are SEHNR and FQNEAQ (reference sequence). V was shortened by 1 base and J by 1 base, with 11 bases between the two germline ends.